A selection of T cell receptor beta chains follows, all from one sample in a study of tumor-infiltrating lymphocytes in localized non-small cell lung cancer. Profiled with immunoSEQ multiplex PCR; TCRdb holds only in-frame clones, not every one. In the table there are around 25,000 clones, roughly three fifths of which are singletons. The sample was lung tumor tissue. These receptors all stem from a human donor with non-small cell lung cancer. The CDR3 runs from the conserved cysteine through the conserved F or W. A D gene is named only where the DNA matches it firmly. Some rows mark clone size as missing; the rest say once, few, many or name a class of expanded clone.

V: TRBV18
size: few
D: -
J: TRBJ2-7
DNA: TGTGCCAGCTCACAGCTGAGCCAGGCCGAGCAGTACTTC
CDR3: CASSQLSQAEQYF

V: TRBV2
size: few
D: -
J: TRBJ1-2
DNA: TGTGCCAGCGTTTGGCAGGGTGGTGGCTACACCTTC
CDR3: CASVWQGGGYTF

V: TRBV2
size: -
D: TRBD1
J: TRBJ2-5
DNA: TGTGCCAGCAGTGAAAGGGGGCGGCAAGAGACCCAGTACTTC
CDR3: CASSERGRQETQYF

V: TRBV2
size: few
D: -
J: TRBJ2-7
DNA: TGTGCCAGCAGTGACAACCTCTCCTACGAGCAGTACTTC
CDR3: CASSDNLSYEQYF

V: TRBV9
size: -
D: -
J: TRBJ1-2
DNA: TGTGCCAGCAGCGGAATCGATCCAAGCAGTGGCTACACCTTC
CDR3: CASSGIDPSSGYTF

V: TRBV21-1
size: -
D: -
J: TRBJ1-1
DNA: TGTGCCAGCAGGGTGGGATCTACTTTGGGCACTGAAGCTTTCTTT
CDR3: CASRVGSTLGTEAFF

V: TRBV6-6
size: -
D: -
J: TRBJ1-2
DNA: TGTGCCAGCAGTTACCTCTATGGCTACACCTTC
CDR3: CASSYLYGYTF

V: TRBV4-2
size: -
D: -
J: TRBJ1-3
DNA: TGTGCCAGCAGCCAAGATCCGAGCCCCTCTGGAAACACCATATATTTT
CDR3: CASSQDPSPSGNTIYF

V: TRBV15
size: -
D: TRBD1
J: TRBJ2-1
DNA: TGTGCCACCAGCAGAGAAAGGGACAGGGGACAGTTCTTC
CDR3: CATSRERDRGQFF

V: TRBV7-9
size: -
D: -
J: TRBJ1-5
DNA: TGTGCCAGCAGTTATGACGATAGCGGCAATCAGCCCCAGCATTTT
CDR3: CASSYDDSGNQPQHF

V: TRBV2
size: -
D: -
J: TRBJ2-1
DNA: TGTGCCAGCAGTGAGGGAAGCGGCTCCTACAATGAGCAGTTCTTC
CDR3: CASSEGSGSYNEQFF

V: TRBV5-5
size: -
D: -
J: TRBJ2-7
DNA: TGTGCCAGCAGCTTGGGAGCCTACGAGCAGTACTTC
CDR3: CASSLGAYEQYF

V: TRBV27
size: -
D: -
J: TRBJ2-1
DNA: TGTGCCAGCAGTTTAGGAGGGAGCTCCTACAATGAGCAGTTCTTC
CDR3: CASSLGGSSYNEQFF

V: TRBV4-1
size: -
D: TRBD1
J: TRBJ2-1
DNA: TGCGCCAGCAGCCAACTCGGGACAGGCTCCTACAATGAGCAGTTCTTC
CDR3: CASSQLGTGSYNEQFF

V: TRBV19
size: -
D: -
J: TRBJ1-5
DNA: TGTGCCAGTAGTATAGGGCCGGAGAATTCCCAGCCCCAGCATTTT
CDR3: CASSIGPENSQPQHF

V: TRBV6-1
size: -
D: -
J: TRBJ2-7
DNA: TGTGCCAGCAGTGATCGGTCTGGCCCCTACGAGCAGTACTTC
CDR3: CASSDRSGPYEQYF

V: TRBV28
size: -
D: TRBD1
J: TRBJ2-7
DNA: TGTGCCAGCAGTTTGGCGGGACAGGGAACCGAGCAGTACTTC
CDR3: CASSLAGQGTEQYF

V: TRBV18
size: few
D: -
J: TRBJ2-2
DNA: TGTGCCAGCTCACCTGAGAACACCGGGGAGCTGTTTTTT
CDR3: CASSPENTGELFF

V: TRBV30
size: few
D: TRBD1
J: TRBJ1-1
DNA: TGTGCCTGGAGGTCGGGACAGGGGGCCTATGAAGCTTTCTTT
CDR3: CAWRSGQGAYEAFF

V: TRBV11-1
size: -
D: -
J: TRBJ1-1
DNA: TGTGCCAGCAGTCCCGGATCGTGGGGCACTGAAGCTTTCTTT
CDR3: CASSPGSWGTEAFF

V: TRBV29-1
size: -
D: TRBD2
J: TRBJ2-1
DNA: TGCAGCGTTGAAGGGACTAGCGGGAGGGCCGAACGTGGTGAGCAGTTCTTC
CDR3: CSVEGTSGRAERGEQFF

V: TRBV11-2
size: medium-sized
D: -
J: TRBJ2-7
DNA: TGTGCCAGCAGCTTACAGGACAGTTTGATATACGAGCAGTACTTC
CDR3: CASSLQDSLIYEQYF

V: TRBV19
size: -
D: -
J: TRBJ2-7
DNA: TGTGCCAGTAGTACCAGGGGAAAGGGCAGCTCCTACGAGCAGTACTTC
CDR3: CASSTRGKGSSYEQYF

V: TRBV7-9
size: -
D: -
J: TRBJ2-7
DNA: TGTGCCAGCAGCCCGGGGAGTGTTGAGCAGTACTTC
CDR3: CASSPGSVEQYF

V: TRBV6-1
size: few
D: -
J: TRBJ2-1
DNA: TGTGCCAGCACCCCCCATTGGCGGGATTACAATGAGCAGTTCTTC
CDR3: CASTPHWRDYNEQFF

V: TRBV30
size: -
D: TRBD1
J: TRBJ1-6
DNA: TGTGCCTGGCTGGGACAGGGGAACTCACCCCTCCACTTT
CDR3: CAWLGQGNSPLHF

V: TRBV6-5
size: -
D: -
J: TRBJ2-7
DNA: TGTGCCATCAGTGAGTTTGACGACTCCTACGAGCAGTACTTC
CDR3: CAISEFDDSYEQYF

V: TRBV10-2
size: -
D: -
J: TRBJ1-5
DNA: TGCGCCAGCAATCAACAGGACAATCAGCCCCAGCATTTT
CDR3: CASNQQDNQPQHF

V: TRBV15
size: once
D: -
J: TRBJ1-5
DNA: TGTGCCACCAGCAGCAATATCAATCAGCCCCAGCATTTT
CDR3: CATSSNINQPQHF

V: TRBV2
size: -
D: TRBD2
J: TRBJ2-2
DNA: TGTGCCAGCGCCGAACTAGCGGGAAACACCGGGGAGCTGTTTTTT
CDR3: CASAELAGNTGELFF

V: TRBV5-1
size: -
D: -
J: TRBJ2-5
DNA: TGCGCCAGCAGCCCTAGGGGGTTAGAGACCCAGTACTTC
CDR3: CASSPRGLETQYF